This T cell receptor (beta chain) is from a study of blood T cell repertoires in COVID-19. Looking at the study overall: Material from acute and convalescent COVID-19 was sourced from the United States, Italy and Spain. From T cells, B-cell-depleted T cells, or PBMCs came the material, which was cDNA or gDNA.

The CDR3 sequence is 15 residues long. The germline CDR1 and CDR2 sequences are LGHDT and YNNKEL (reference sequence). V was pared by 4 bases and J by 0 bases, with 3 bases of the junction left unmatched. The protocol was immunoSEQ multiplex PCR, while the TCRdb copy is restricted to in-frame clones and leaves out a portion. The sample carries roughly 300,000 clones, 87% recorded once. Input material: peripheral blood. This sequence originates from a woman between 40 and 55 years old who had recovered from COVID-19. The rearrangement joins TRBV3-1 (or the pseudogene TRBV3-2) to TRBJ2-7, with TRBD1 matching 10 bases. The CDR3 nucleotides read TGTGCCAGCAGCCGACAGGGGGCCCTCTCCTACGAGCAGTACTTC. Its protein is CASSRQGALSYEQYF.